A selection of T cell receptor beta chains follows, all from one sample in a study of cytomegalovirus exposure and HLA in healthy donors. The assay was immunoSEQ multiplex PCR, and TCRdb's table has in-frame clones only and misses some. The table lists hundreds of thousands of clones, just over 70% of them singletons. Sequenced material: PBMCs. The receptors were gathered from a female donor in good health and CMV-seronegative. CDR3s include the opening cysteine and the closing phenylalanine or tryptophan. A D gene is named only where the DNA matches it firmly. Only part of the rows carry a size: once, few, many, or a class if the clone is expanded.

J,V,size,D,CDR3,DNA
TRBJ1-5,TRBV27,.,.,CASGPAGVSNQPQHF,TGTGCCAGCGGGCCCGCAGGTGTTAGCAATCAGCCCCAGCATTTT
TRBJ2-2,TRBV6-5,.,.,CASRATRTGELFF,TGTGCCAGCAGAGCGACTAGGACCGGGGAGCTGTTTTTT
TRBJ1-2,TRBV21-1,few,.,CASSTSGQEPANYGYTF,TGTGCCAGCAGCACTTCTGGACAGGAACCGGCTAACTATGGCTACACCTTC
TRBJ2-1,TRBV4-1,.,TRBD2,CASSQDGGSAYNEQFF,TGCGCCAGCAGCCAAGATGGCGGGAGTGCCTACAATGAGCAGTTCTTC
TRBJ1-6,TRBV7-9,.,.,CASSRTGSPLHF,TGTGCCAGCAGCCGTACAGGGTCACCCCTCCACTTT
TRBJ2-7,TRBV18,.,.,CASSPASSSYEQYF,TGTGCCAGCTCACCTGCGAGTAGCTCCTACGAGCAGTACTTC
TRBJ1-2,TRBV18,few,.,CASSPTLDSLIYGYTF,TGTGCCAGCTCACCAACTTTGGACAGTCTCATCTATGGCTACACCTTC
TRBJ2-7,TRBV14,.,.,CASSQAYEQYF,TGTGCCAGCAGCCAAGCTTACGAGCAGTACTTC
TRBJ2-1,TRBV11-3,.,TRBD2,CASSPLAGGPNEQFF,TGTGCCAGCAGCCCGTTAGCGGGAGGGCCCAATGAGCAGTTCTTC
TRBJ2-6,TRBV28,.,TRBD1,CASSQGAGANVLTF,TGTGCCAGCAGCCAGGGGGCTGGGGCCAACGTCCTGACTTTC
TRBJ2-1,TRBV6-1,.,.,CASSETLSVNEQFF,TGTGCCAGCAGTGAAACTCTTTCGGTCAATGAGCAGTTCTTC
TRBJ2-3,TRBV7-2,few,TRBD1,CASSRRRTITGQGTDTQYF,TGTGCCAGCAGCCGACGAAGAACGATAACGGGACAGGGCACAGATACGCAGTATTTT
TRBJ2-3,TRBV11-2,.,.,CASSLYRAVDTQYF,TGTGCCAGCAGCTTGTATCGCGCGGTTGATACGCAGTATTTT
TRBJ2-2,TRBV14,.,TRBD2,CASSQVAGGFTGELFF,TGTGCCAGCAGCCAAGTAGCGGGAGGGTTCACCGGGGAGCTGTTTTTT
TRBJ2-3,TRBV6-1,.,.,CASSPRWGVDTQYF,TGTGCCAGCAGCCCTAGGTGGGGAGTCGATACGCAGTATTTT
TRBJ2-5,TRBV10-1,.,.,CASSRAPGERETQYF,TGCGCCAGCAGCCGAGCTCCCGGTGAGCGGGAGACCCAGTACTTC
TRBJ1-2,TRBV28,.,.,CASSSPPARYTF,TGTGCCAGCAGTTCCCCCCCTGCGCGCTACACCTTC
TRBJ2-7,TRBV28,.,TRBD1,CASRPSGQASYEQYF,TGTGCCAGCAGACCCTCGGGACAGGCCAGCTACGAGCAGTACTTC
TRBJ2-7,TRBV9,.,TRBD1,CASSVGTVSEQYF,TGTGCCAGCAGCGTCGGGACAGTAAGCGAGCAGTACTTC
TRBJ2-3,TRBV15,once,.,CATSRAVSDTQYF,TGTGCCACCAGCAGAGCGGTTTCAGATACGCAGTATTTT
TRBJ1-1,TRBV6-6,.,.,CASSYSKSGRTEAFF,TGTGCCAGCAGTTACTCGAAGTCAGGGCGGACTGAAGCTTTCTTT
TRBJ2-7,TRBV4-1,.,TRBD1,CASSQVGEGDRSSYEQYF,TGCGCCAGCAGCCAAGTCGGTGAGGGGGACAGGAGCTCCTACGAGCAGTACTTC
TRBJ2-1,TRBV6-1,few,.,CASSRTNPVRAEQFF,TGTGCCAGCAGCAGGACTAACCCTGTACGGGCTGAGCAGTTCTTC
TRBJ2-1,TRBV27,.,TRBD2,CASSPGTSANEQFF,TGTGCCAGCAGCCCTGGGACTAGCGCCAATGAGCAGTTCTTC
TRBJ2-7,TRBV7-9,.,TRBD2,CASSSPAGTRTNEQYF,TGTGCCAGCAGCTCGCCGGCCGGGACTAGGACAAACGAGCAGTACTTC
TRBJ2-1,TRBV30,.,.,CAWSLPSRGLSYNEQFF,TGTGCCTGGAGTCTTCCCTCGAGGGGACTCTCCTACAATGAGCAGTTCTTC
TRBJ2-2,TRBV6-5,.,.,CASSYSQNTGELFF,TGTGCCAGCAGTTACTCACAGAACACCGGGGAGCTGTTTTTT
TRBJ2-5,TRBV10-1,.,.,CASSQLAMETQYF,TGCGCCAGCAGTCAGCTAGCTATGGAGACCCAGTACTTC
TRBJ2-4,TRBV28,.,TRBD1,CATQRDSKNIQYF,TGTGCCACCCAAAGGGACAGCAAAAACATTCAGTACTTC